Listed below are T cell receptor beta chains from one sample, sequenced in a study of T cells expressing NK-cell markers. TCRdb reprocessed the 5' RACE reads, with one entry per CDR3 protein and no DNA. The clone table shows about 380,000 distinct CDR3 sequences, with the ten largest holding over 4%. Material: blood T cells: a sorted CD56 or NKG2C T cell subset, CD4+ or CD8+ T cells, or bulk PBMC T cells (not recorded which). These receptors were obtained from a man aged 18-69 years in good health. The CDR3 runs from the conserved cysteine through the conserved F or W.

>TRBV20-1|14|TRBJ1-3
CSAGGRYSGNTIYF
>TRBV10-1|12|TRBJ1-2
CASRDRPAGYTF
>TRBV7-9|15|TRBJ2-5
CASSAQARSQETQYF
>TRBV15|16|TRBJ2-1
CATSGNYRGSFSEQFF
>TRBV6-4|16|TRBJ2-1
CASSEETGTSYNEQFF
>TRBV6-1|16|TRBJ1-5
CASSEGFRGGHQPQHF
>TRBV20-1|15|TRBJ2-3
CSAHPPGLASDTQYF
>TRBV11-2|17|TRBJ2-3
CASSPRGAGVTTDTQYF
>TRBV11-2|15|TRBJ2-3
CASLTGLAGTDTQYF
>TRBV5-5|13|TRBJ2-5
CASSTNSLKTQYF
>TRBV7-2|13|TRBJ2-7
CASSPEPNYEQYF
>TRBV6-1|13|TRBJ2-6
CAAGEWGANVLTF
>TRBV7-8|19|TRBJ1-5
CASSSGTGFWETMNQPQHF
>TRBV5-1|15|TRBJ1-2
CASSSGGTTNYGYTF
>TRBV7-3|13|TRBJ2-1
CASSRAGQAEQFF
>TRBV30|13|TRBJ2-3
CAWSVGQTDTQYF
>TRBV6-6|13|TRBJ2-5
CASRQDTQETQYF
>TRBV5-1|16|TRBJ2-3
CATTQTGGGRTDTQYF
>TRBV18|14|TRBJ1-2
CASSPPHTSGGYTF
>TRBV19|15|TRBJ2-7
CASSIYVTTTYEQYF
>TRBV20-1|12|TRBJ1-1
CSARRPSGAAFF
>TRBV12-3/TRBV12-4|14|TRBJ2-5
CASSLRRQQETQYF
>TRBV5-4|16|TRBJ2-7
CASSLDRRTSSYEQYF
>TRBV7-9|15|TRBJ2-2
CASRQGPLGTGELFF